These 5 T cell receptor beta chains were sequenced from one sample in a study of vaccination effects on CD4 cells after COVID-19. Sequencing was preceded by expansion of antigen-specific CD4+ T cells with viral peptide pools in the ViraFEST assay. It was after roughly 11 days of culture that CD4+ T cells were isolated. Two-dose BNT162b2 or mRNA-1273 vaccination was given to participants. These TCRs' antigens remain unknown. This table comes from immunoSEQ multiplex PCR, and its TCRdb copy is limited to in-frame clones, with some not included. The profile shows about 60,000 clones, approximately 78% of them singletons. Specimen: CD4+ T cells from PBMCs cultured with HCoV-OC43 spike peptides, collected after COVID-19 vaccination. The subset: HCoV-OC43 spike overlapping peptide pool stimulation. These receptors all stem from a human donor who received a COVID-19 vaccine.

The gene calls are TRBV19 and TRBJ1-2; D ambiguous. CDR3 length equals 11 residues. With 7 bases removed from V and 2 bases from J, the gap between germline ends came to 5 bases. Looked up from germline, CDR1 is LNHDA and CDR2 is SQIVND (reference sequence). This CDR3 is CASTRNYGYTF. CDR3 DNA: TGTGCCAGTACCAGGAACTATGGCTACACCTTC.

The CDR3 spells CASSSDRNSPLHF. The CDR3 DNA reads TGTGCCAGCAGCTCGGACAGGAATTCACCCCTCCACTTT. The chain has TRBV7-2 and TRBJ1-6, with 7 bases fitting TRBD1. Germline CDR1 SGHTA, CDR2 FQGNSA. With 4 bases clipped from V and 7 bases from J, the junction kept 1 base outside the gene matches. The CDR3 is 13 amino acids.

A few counts support this clone. The J gene is TRBJ2-1, the V gene TRBV6-5; 7 bases line up with TRBD1. The CDR3 has 11 residues. Germline CDR1 reads MNHEY; CDR2 reads SVGAGI. The V segment lost 6 bases and the J segment 10 bases; nucleotides outside the gene matches: 3. The CDR3 nucleotides are TGTGCCAGCAGGGGGACAGCAGAGCAGTTCTTC. Translated, it gives CASRGTAEQFF.

This clone was found once. At one end, the junction sequence differs from germline, possibly due to a read error. V and J are TRBV25-1 and TRBJ2-3; TRBD1 is a possible D gene (5 bases). The CDR3 has 17 amino acids. CDR1 MGHDK and CDR2 SYGVNS come from the germline V gene. The CDR3, as DNA: TGTGCCAGCAGTGAATATTCTTGGGGCCGCAGCAGAGATACGCAGTATTTT. Translating gives CASSEYSWGRSRDTQYF. Variable domain in full (rest from reference TRBV25-1 and TRBJ2-3): EADIYQTPRYLVIGTGKKITLECSQTMGHDKMYWYQQDPGMELHLIHYSYGVNSTEKGDLSSESTVSRIRTEHFPLTLESARPSHTSQYLCASSEYSWGRSRDTQYFGPGTRLTVL.

This clone occurred a few times. The chain uses TRBV6-5 and TRBJ1-5, with a tentative D call TRBD1 (5 bases). This CDR3 spans 13 amino acids. Trimming pared 6 bases from V and 4 bases from J, leaving 10 bases between. Germline V gene data show CDR1 as MNHEY and CDR2 as SVGAGI. The CDR3 bases are TGTGCCAGCAGAGGGGCTGGAAATCAGCCCCAGCATTTT. Translated, it gives CASRGAGNQPQHF.